This T cell receptor beta chain was sequenced in a study of T cells in Graves' hyperthyroidism and ophthalmopathy (dated by TCRdb to about 2019). In the study overall: Peripheral blood samples were taken at initial diagnosis, before any treatment was given. To identify distinguishing TCR V-J signatures, a discovery cohort of 90 to 100 patients was used, comprising 43 with Graves' ophthalmopathy and some 60 with stable Graves' hyperthyroidism. Prospective prediction of ophthalmopathy was tested in an independent validation cohort of about 19 hyperthyroidism patients and 17 patients who later progressed to ophthalmopathy. The approximately 90 discovery patients were randomly split 7:3 into training and test sets. In addition, the study compared T-cell repertoires in thyroid tissue and in blood from roughly six Graves' hyperthyroidism patients. Following sampling, methimazole starting at 30 mg daily was given to hyperthyroidism patients, and high-dose intravenous methylprednisolone was given to ophthalmopathy patients. The paper describes TCR Vbeta CDR3 sequencing of fewer than 150 peripheral blood samples, made up of 43 ophthalmopathy patients, 70 to 75 hyperthyroidism patients and 17 progressor patients.

In the ophthalmopathy patients, disease was moderately to severely active, with a Clinical Activity Score of 3 or more, a NOSPECS grade of 4 or more, and a duration of less than 3 months. Patients with uncontrolled infections, other autoimmune diseases, pregnancy or lactation were excluded. Clinical symptoms, serum thyroxine and TRAb, thyroid ultrasound, and orbital computed tomography formed the basis for the diagnoses. PBMCs were separated from approximately 9.9 ml of fresh peripheral blood using Ficoll-Paque density gradient centrifugation. Total RNA was extracted with Trizol reagent, and quality was checked on an Agilent 2100 Bioanalyzer. Amplification of TCR beta CDR3 regions was carried out from RNA transcripts. The first round of RT-PCR for the TCR CDR3 was performed with the HTBI primer set and the Qiagen OneStep RT-PCR kit. A second multiplex PCR round built the libraries, followed by size selection and purification. Libraries were sequenced paired-end with 100 bp reads on an Illumina HiSeq2000. Under the source paper's analysis protocol: SOAPnuke was used to process the raw data, throwing out any read that contained adapters or uncalled bases, had a mean Phred below 15, or lacked an exact constant-primer or identifier match. COPE v1.2.5 was used to merge the high-quality paired reads, and each unique nucleotide sequence was defined as a clonotype. Clonotypes were aligned to IMGT TRBV, TRBD and TRBJ reference segments using MiTCR v1.1. Only V-J combinations with frequency above 0.0001, covering 99% to 99.2% of repertoires, were analysed. The TCS score was defined as the ratio of F50 (clonal expansion) to E x V (chaos), calculated using BLOSUM62-based TCRdist between CDR3 peptides within each V-J. Welch's t-statistics and random forest reduced roughly 530 V-J features to 13, which were used in a naive Bayes classifier (R e1071). TCRdb applied fastp at Q25 and MiXCR to the public reads, then kept only in-frame beta chains. Each entry is one CDR3 protein sequence, shown with its most common DNA and genes. The V and J calls follow TCRdb's processing rather than the paper's. The sample profile shows under 550,000 distinct CDR3 sequences; just under 20% of them were found once. The ten largest clones capture about half of the sample.

Overall study results and their limits: Most expanded thyroid clonotypes (frequency above 0.001) were also detected in blood, suggesting blood repertoires may reflect thyroid immune responses. A 13 V-J signature model separated ophthalmopathy from stable hyperthyroidism, with about 90% sensitivity and 81.08% specificity in cross-validation and 80%/75% in testing. During validation, the model predicted progression to ophthalmopathy a median of roughly 7.1 months ahead of onset, with more than 60% sensitivity and around 72% specificity. Sample size was not statistically predetermined, and investigators were not blinded to group allocation.

This clonotype was detected many times. The antigen it recognizes is unknown. Base qualities are not at hand, and no much larger clone is one base apart. V lost 3 bases and J lost 4 bases; the stretch between them is 12 bases long. For CDR1 and CDR2, the germline V gene lists KGHSH and LQKENI. Spanning cysteine to phenylalanine, the CDR3 consists of 15 amino acids. Just the 45-base CDR3 DNA is kept, in frame starting at base 1. This TCR derives from a man aged 35 to 55 with Graves' ophthalmopathy. Sequenced: blood. The rearranged segments are TRBV18 and TRBJ2-2; the D region possibly corresponds to TRBD1 (5 bases align). The DNA reads as follows: TGTGCCAGCTCACCGTCGGCAGGGCCCACCGGGGAGCTGTTTTTT. Its protein is CASSPSAGPTGELFF.